The entry below gives a single TCR beta chain sequence along with its context. Its antigen remains unidentified. The data were obtained in a study of post-analysis software for immune sequencing data. On the study more broadly: Disease trajectories encompassed relapsing-remitting, secondary progressive and progressive-relapsing multiple sclerosis.

There are 14 residues in the CDR3. Germline V CDR1 and CDR2: LGHNA, YSLEER. V trimming: 3 bases; J trimming: 6 bases; junction bases outside the gene matches: 3. Overall study findings and caveats: Batch-mates among the samples co-clustered strongly by F measure. Patients had higher frequencies than controls of a handful of TRBV segments, including TRBV5-6, TRBV5-1 and TRBV20-1.

Carried by the TCR beta cDNA libraries were unique molecular identifiers. TCRdb passed the PCR reads through MiXCR, listing each CDR3 protein once. The table has about 800,000 distinct CDR3 sequences, less than 35% seen once. The sequenced material came from blood. The origin of this receptor is a girl between 10 and 17 years old with multiple sclerosis. The genes are TRBV4-3 and TRBJ2-1; TRBD2 matches at 9 bases. CDR3 nucleotide sequence: TGCGCCAGCAGCCATAGCGGGGGTTCCAATGAGCAGTTCTTC. It translates to CASSHSGGSNEQFF.